The 20 T cell receptor beta chains below come from one sample, sequenced in a study of OX40 agonist ivuxolimab in advanced cancers. The table came from immunoSEQ multiplex PCR; TCRdb's copy has only in-frame clones and leaves some out. The sample comprises 95,000 to 100,000 clones, about 90% of which are singletons, and around 1.5% rests with the top ten. Sequenced here: CD4+ or CD8+ T cells sorted from blood, sampled in a trial of the OX40 agonist ivuxolimab. The receptors were sampled from an adult with an advanced solid tumor such as melanoma, head and neck, liver or kidney cancer.

The chain has TRBV28 and TRBJ2-3; no reliable D call. The V gene's germline CDR1 is MDHEN and CDR2 SYDVKM. V was trimmed by 2 bases and J by 3 bases, leaving 3 bases between them. The CDR3 totals 12 residues. The DNA of the CDR3 is TGTGCCAGCAGTTTACAAACAGATACGCAGTATTTT. This codes for CASSLQTDTQYF. The whole variable domain, remainder taken from reference TRBV28 and TRBJ2-3, is DVKVTQSSRYLVKRTGEKVFLECVQDMDHENMFWYRQDPGLGLRLIYFSYDVKMKEKGDIPEGYSVSREKKERFSLILESASTNQTSMYLCASSLQTDTQYFGPGTRLTVL.

The J gene is TRBJ2-7, the V gene TRBV15; D might be TRBD1 (6 bases). Germline V lookup: CDR1 LNHNV, CDR2 YYDKDF (reference sequence). The CDR3 has 15 amino acids. V gave up 2 bases and J gave up 4 bases, with 15 bases separating them. The CDR3 protein is CATSRPGQLKYEQYF. Here the CDR3 DNA reads TGTGCCACCAGCAGACCCGGACAGTTAAAATACGAGCAGTACTTC. The entire variable domain, with the rest obtained from reference TRBV15 and TRBJ2-7, is as follows: DAMVIQNPRYQVTQFGKPVTLSCSQTLNHNVMYWYQQKSSQAPKLLFHYYDKDFNNEADTPDNFQSRRPNTSFCFLDIRSPGLGDTAMYLCATSRPGQLKYEQYFGPGTRLTVT.

For this clone: Other DNA sequences in the sample encode the same CDR3. The chain employs TRBV18 and TRBJ2-1; D ambiguous. The CDR3 extends over 15 amino acids. V gave up 0 bases and J gave up 7 bases, with 13 bases separating them. CDR1 and CDR2 (germline): KGHSH, LQKENI. For the CDR3, the DNA is TGTGCCAGCTCACCACCGGGCGCCAACTGGAATGAGCAGTTCTTC. This gives the protein CASSPPGANWNEQFF.

This chain links TRBV11-2 with TRBJ1-2; D is unresolved. CDR1 and CDR2 (germline): SGHAT, FQNNGV. The CDR3 is made up of 14 amino acids. V shed 0 bases and J shed 1 base, with 6 bases lying between them. CDR3 sequence reads: CASSLDRNNYGYTF. The CDR3 DNA reads as TGTGCCAGCAGCTTAGACAGAAATAACTATGGCTACACCTTC.

The chain carries TRBV7-2 and TRBJ2-5, with D hard to call. Gene TRBJ2-7 matches the end of the DNA better, so the J call may be wrong. This CDR3 is 14 amino acids long. Germline-derived CDR1 and CDR2 are SGHTA and FQGNSA. This chain's CDR3 is CASSLAPNSYEQYF. CDR3 DNA: TGTGCCAGCAGCTTAGCCCCAAATTCCTACGAGCAGTACTTC.

The chain links TRBV4-3 to TRBJ1-6, with a tentative D call TRBD1 (5 bases). Between the trimmed V and J ends, which lost 2 bases and 5 bases, there was a span of 16 bases. CDR1 is LGHNA and CDR2 is YSLEER in the germline V gene. The CDR3 is 17 amino acids. CDR3 sequence (DNA): TGCGCCAGCAGCCAATCGAGGGGCACAGCCGATAATTCACCCCTCCACTTT. This gives the protein CASSQSRGTADNSPLHF.

This clone was seen a single time. This chain uses TRBV11-3 with TRBJ2-2, with D possibly being TRBD1 (6 bases). V lost 7 bases and J 4 bases, leaving 16 bases between the germline ends. The CDR3 runs to 15 residues. Germline V CDR1 and CDR2: SGHNT, YENEEA. The CDR3: CASIRGRGGTGELFF. In DNA, the CDR3 is TGTGCCAGCATCCGGGGCAGGGGTGGCACCGGGGAGCTGTTTTTT.

The chain is built from TRBV2 and TRBJ1-4, with TRBD1 matching 7 bases. This CDR3 region has 14 residues. The trim removed 6 bases at V and 3 bases at J, leaving 4 bases unmatched. Per the germline V gene, CDR1 is SNHLY and CDR2 is FYNNEI. This CDR3 reads CASRRQGPNEKLFF. The CDR3 nucleotides are TGTGCCAGCAGGCGACAGGGACCTAATGAAAAACTGTTTTTT.

The CDR3 loop is CASSYSQSMNTEAFF. The CDR3 DNA reads as TGTGCCAGCAGTTACTCGCAGTCTATGAACACTGAAGCTTTCTTT. The chain is built from TRBV6-5 and TRBJ1-1; D is uncertain. Germline V gene data show CDR1 as MNHEY and CDR2 as SVGAGI. Trimming took 0 bases from V and 0 from J, leaving 8 bases between them. This CDR3 has 15 residues.

The V call is TRBV18, the J call TRBJ1-1; no reliable D call. Trimming took 3 bases from V and 1 from J, leaving 9 bases between them. Germline lookup yields CDR1 KGHSH and CDR2 LQKENI. This CDR3 contains 14 residues. CDR3 protein: CASSPGQTNTEAFF. The CDR3, as DNA: TGTGCCAGCTCACCCGGGCAGACGAACACTGAAGCTTTCTTT.

The CDR3: CSVEDPGSRVVSGNTIYF. The CDR3, as DNA: TGCAGCGTTGAAGATCCTGGAAGTAGAGTTGTATCTGGAAACACCATATATTTT. This rearrangement joins TRBV29-1 to TRBJ1-3, with D unresolved. Germline V gene data show CDR1 as SQVTM and CDR2 as ANQGSEA. This CDR3 is 18 amino acids long. Trimming removed 0 bases at V and 1 base at J, with 19 bases between. Supplemented by reference TRBV29-1 and TRBJ1-3, the full variable domain reads SAVISQKPSRDICQRGTSLTIQCQVDSQVTMMFWYRQQPGQSLTLIATANQGSEATYESGFVIDKFPISRPNLTFSTLTVSNMSPEDSSIYLCSVEDPGSRVVSGNTIYFGEGSWLTVV.

The rearrangement uses TRBV25-1 and TRBJ1-1; a possible D gene is TRBD1 (5 bases). In germline, CDR1 is MGHDK, CDR2 SYGVNS. Deletions cut 3 bases from V and 3 bases from J, with 14 bases between. The CDR3 is 15 amino acids. The CDR3 DNA follows: TGTGCCAGCAGTGATGGGGGATTTAGTTACACTGAAGCTTTCTTT. Encoded protein: CASSDGGFSYTEAFF.

The chain combines TRBV7-8 with TRBJ2-7; D tentatively fits TRBD1 or TRBD2 (5 bases each). Germline CDR1 is SGHVS and CDR2 is FQNEAQ. The length of the CDR3 is 15 residues. Trimming pared 5 bases from V and 4 bases from J, leaving 18 bases between. In DNA, the CDR3 is TGTGCCAGCAGCCCGGATGGGGACCCGGGGTACGAGCAGTACTTC. This encodes CASSPDGDPGYEQYF.

The J gene is TRBJ2-7, the V gene TRBV7-3, with D possibly being TRBD1 or TRBD2 (5 bases each). The CDR3 is 15 residues long. The germline V gene encodes CDR1 SGHTA and CDR2 FQGTGA. Trimming shortened V by 2 bases and J by 3 bases, and 14 bases separated the two germline ends. The CDR3 loop reads CASSLSSGPLYEQYF. DNA of the CDR3: TGTGCCAGCAGCTTATCCTCGGGACCCCTCTACGAGCAGTACTTC.

V and J are TRBV5-1 and TRBJ1-1, with a possible D match to TRBD1 (5 bases). The CDR3 is made up of 13 amino acids. V lost 2 bases and J 4 bases, leaving 9 bases between the germline ends. Germline CDR1 reads SGHRS; CDR2 reads YFSETQ. DNA for the CDR3: TGCGCCAGCAGCTTCGGGGGGACCACTGAAGCTTTCTTT. This sequence encodes CASSFGGTTEAFF.

The CDR3 nucleotides are TGTGCCAGCAGCTTAGTCTCAGGCCCCGAATCCTACGAGCAGTACTTC. Its protein product is CASSLVSGPESYEQYF. The rearrangement joins TRBV5-6 to TRBJ2-7; D remains ambiguous. V was shortened by 2 bases and J by 1 base, with 16 bases between the two germline ends. CDR1 and CDR2 from the germline V gene are SGHDT and YYEEEE. The CDR3 covers 16 residues.

This clone showed up just once. The chain carries TRBV27 and TRBJ2-3; either TRBD1 or TRBD2 may fit D (6 bases each). This CDR3 has 17 amino acids. Trimming pared 2 bases from V and 8 bases from J, leaving 23 bases between. Germline CDR1 reads MNHEY; CDR2 reads SMNVEV (reference sequence). The CDR3 nucleotides read TGTGCCAGCAGTTTAGGGGGGACACCCTTACGGGGCGGTACGCAGTATTTT. This encodes CASSLGGTPLRGGTQYF.

CDR3 DNA: TGTGCCAGTAAATTAGGGGAGGGGGCTCCCAGTACCTTC. Residues: CASKLGEGAPSTF. The chain is built from TRBV19 and TRBJ1-2; TRBD1 aligns across 7 bases. Germline V gives CDR1 LNHDA, CDR2 SQIVND (reference sequence). The CDR3 has 13 residues. V shed 7 bases and J 14 bases; nucleotides not matched to a gene: 16.

The J gene is TRBJ2-7, the V gene TRBV5-1, with 8 bases aligning to TRBD1. Trimming took 4 bases from V and 2 from J; bases not matched to a gene: 5. The CDR3 runs 14 residues. Germline values: CDR1 SGHRS, CDR2 YFSETQ. The CDR3 nucleotides read TGCGCCAGCAGCCAGACAGGGGTCGCCTACGAGCAGTACTTC. Translated: CASSQTGVAYEQYF.

The chain couples TRBV2 to TRBJ1-3, with 8 bases identical to TRBD1. V was pared by 9 bases and J by 4 bases, with 5 bases of the junction left unmatched. This CDR3 spans 13 amino acids. Germline loops: CDR1 SNHLY, CDR2 FYNNEI. The CDR3 reads CASYRGYGNTIYF. CDR3 coding DNA: TGTGCCAGTTACAGGGGGTACGGAAACACCATATATTTT.